What follows is one TCR beta chain and its context. The record originates from a study of blood T cells in healthy people across ages. The second PCR ran about 6 to 11 cycles with a sample-barcoded 5' primer and J-beta primers. Tagging of each cDNA molecule was performed by a template-switch adaptor with 12 random nucleotides. TCRdb used MiXCR to reprocess the 5' RACE reads, holding one entry per CDR3 protein. The table lists 800,000 to 950,000 distinct CDR3 sequences, 35% to 40% of them singletons. V dropped 1 base and J dropped 2; count of bases not matched to a gene: 4. The CDR3 consists of 15 residues. Germline CDR1 and CDR2: SGHNT and YYREEE (reference sequence).

The source is a man in his late teens or twenties in good health. The V and J genes are TRBV5-4 and TRBJ2-3; 7 bases are shared with TRBD2. The sequenced sample consisted of blood. DNA for the CDR3: TGTGCCAGCAGCTTGCGGGGGGTCTACACAGATACGCAGTATTTT. It is translated as CASSLRGVYTDTQYF.